The following is a TCR beta chain sequence with its context. What it recognizes is unknown. It was autoimmune disease history or systemic immunosuppression that excluded patients. The sample is drawn from a study of OX40 agonist ivuxolimab in advanced cancers. In the study overall: Hepatocellular carcinoma, melanoma, renal cell or head and neck cancer was diagnosed in the dose-escalation patients.

TCRdb's copy holds only in-frame clones and misses some; the assay was immunoSEQ multiplex PCR. The sample lists approximately 89,000 clones; around nine tenths were seen once. Findings and caveats of the study: In the 0.1 to 3.0 mg/kg range, CD4+ and CD8+ blood T cells had expanded clonally by week 6. More expanded clones were seen, on average, in CD8+ T cells than in CD4+.

The sample in question was CD4+ or CD8+ T cells sorted from blood, obtained in a trial of the OX40 agonist ivuxolimab. The source is an adult with an advanced solid tumor such as melanoma, head and neck, liver or kidney cancer.

This CDR3 reads CASKQSSYNEQFF. CDR3 nucleotides: TGTGCCAGCAAACAGAGCTCCTACAATGAGCAGTTCTTC. The chain employs TRBV5-4 and TRBJ2-1, with D uncertain. Germline-derived CDR1 and CDR2 are SGHNT and YYREEE (reference sequence). V was trimmed by 6 bases and J by 0 bases, leaving 7 bases between them. The CDR3 is 13 residues long.